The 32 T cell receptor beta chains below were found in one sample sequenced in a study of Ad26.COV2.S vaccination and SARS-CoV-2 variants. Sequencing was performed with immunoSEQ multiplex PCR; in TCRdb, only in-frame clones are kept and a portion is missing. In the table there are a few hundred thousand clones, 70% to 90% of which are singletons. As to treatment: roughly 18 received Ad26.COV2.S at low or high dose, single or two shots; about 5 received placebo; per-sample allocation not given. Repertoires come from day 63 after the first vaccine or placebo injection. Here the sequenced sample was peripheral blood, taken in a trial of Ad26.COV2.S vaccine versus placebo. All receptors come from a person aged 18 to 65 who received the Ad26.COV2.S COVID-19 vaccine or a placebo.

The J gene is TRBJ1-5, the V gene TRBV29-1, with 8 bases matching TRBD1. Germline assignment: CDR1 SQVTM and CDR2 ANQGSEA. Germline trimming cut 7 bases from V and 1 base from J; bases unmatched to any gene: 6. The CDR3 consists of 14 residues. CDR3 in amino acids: CSAIDRGSNQPQHF. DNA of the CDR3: TGCAGCGCGATCGACAGGGGAAGCAATCAGCCCCAGCATTTT.

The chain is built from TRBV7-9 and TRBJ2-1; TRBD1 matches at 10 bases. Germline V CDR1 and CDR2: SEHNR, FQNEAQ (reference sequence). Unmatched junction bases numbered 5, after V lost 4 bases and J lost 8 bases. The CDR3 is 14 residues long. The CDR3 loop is CASSWGQGRDEQFF. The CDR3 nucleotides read TGTGCCAGCAGCTGGGGACAGGGGCGGGATGAGCAGTTCTTC.

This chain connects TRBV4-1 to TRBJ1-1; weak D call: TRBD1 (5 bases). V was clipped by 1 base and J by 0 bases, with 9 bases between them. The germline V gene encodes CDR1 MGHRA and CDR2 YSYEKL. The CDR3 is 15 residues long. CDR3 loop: CASSQGQGLNTEAFF. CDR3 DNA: TGCGCCAGCAGCCAAGGGCAGGGTTTGAACACTGAAGCTTTCTTT.

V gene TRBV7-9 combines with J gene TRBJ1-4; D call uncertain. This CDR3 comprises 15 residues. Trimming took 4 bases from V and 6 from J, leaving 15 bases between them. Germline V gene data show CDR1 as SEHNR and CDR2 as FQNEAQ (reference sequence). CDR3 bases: TGTGCCAGCAGCTCAGATGGACGGTCAGATGAAAAACTGTTTTTT. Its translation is CASSSDGRSDEKLFF.

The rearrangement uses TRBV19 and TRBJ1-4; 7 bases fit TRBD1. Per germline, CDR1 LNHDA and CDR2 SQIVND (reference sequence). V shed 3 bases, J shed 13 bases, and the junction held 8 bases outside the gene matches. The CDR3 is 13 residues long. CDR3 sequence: CASSILQGGGLFF. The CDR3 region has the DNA TGTGCCAGTAGTATCCTCCAGGGGGGGGGACTGTTTTTT.

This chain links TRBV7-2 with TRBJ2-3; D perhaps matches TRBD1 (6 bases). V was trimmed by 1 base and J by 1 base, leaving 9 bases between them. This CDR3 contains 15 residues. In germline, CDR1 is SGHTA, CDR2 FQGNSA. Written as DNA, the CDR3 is TGTGCCAGCAGCTTAGGTGGGGGCCGCACAGATACGCAGTATTTT. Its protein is CASSLGGGRTDTQYF.

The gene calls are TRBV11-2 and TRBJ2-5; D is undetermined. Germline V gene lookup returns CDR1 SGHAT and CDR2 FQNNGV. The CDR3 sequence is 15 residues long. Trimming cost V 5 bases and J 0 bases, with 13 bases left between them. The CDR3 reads CASSPRSAYQETQYF. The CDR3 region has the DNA TGTGCCAGCAGCCCCCGGTCAGCGTACCAAGAGACCCAGTACTTC.

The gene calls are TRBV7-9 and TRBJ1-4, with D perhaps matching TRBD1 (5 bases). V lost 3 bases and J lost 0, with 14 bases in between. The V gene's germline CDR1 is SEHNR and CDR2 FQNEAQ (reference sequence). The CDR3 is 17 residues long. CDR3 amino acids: CASSFGQGGTTNEKLFF. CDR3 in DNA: TGTGCCAGCAGCTTCGGGCAGGGCGGAACAACTAATGAAAAACTGTTTTTT.

CDR3 in amino acids: CASFDPPGDEAFF. Here the CDR3 DNA reads TGCGCCAGCTTTGACCCTCCTGGCGATGAAGCTTTCTTT. V usage is TRBV5-1 and J usage is TRBJ1-1, with D uncertain. The CDR3 is 13 residues long. Trimming stripped 7 bases from V and 7 bases from J, with 17 bases between. Per germline, CDR1 SGHRS and CDR2 YFSETQ. Drawing the rest from reference TRBV5-1 and TRBJ1-1, the complete variable domain is KAGVTQTPRYLIKTRGQQVTLSCSPISGHRSVSWYQQTPGQGLQFLFEYFSETQRNKGNFPGRFSGRQFSNSRSEMNVSTLELGDSALYLCASFDPPGDEAFFGQGTRLTVV.

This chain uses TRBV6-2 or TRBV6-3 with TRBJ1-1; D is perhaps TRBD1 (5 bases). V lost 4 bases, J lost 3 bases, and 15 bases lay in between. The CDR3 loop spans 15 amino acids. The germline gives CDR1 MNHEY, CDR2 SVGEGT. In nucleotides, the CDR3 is TGTGCCAGCAGTTCCGGGGGAGGTGCGGACACTGAAGCTTTCTTT. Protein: CASSSGGGADTEAFF.

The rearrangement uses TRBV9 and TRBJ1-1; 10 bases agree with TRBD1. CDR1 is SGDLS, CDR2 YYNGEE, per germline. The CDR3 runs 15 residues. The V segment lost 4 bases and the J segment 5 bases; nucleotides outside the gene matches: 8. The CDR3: CASSPGTGVRTEAFF. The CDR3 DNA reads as TGTGCCAGCAGCCCGGGGACAGGGGTTAGAACTGAAGCTTTCTTT. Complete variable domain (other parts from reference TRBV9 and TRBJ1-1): DSGVTQTPKHLITATGQRVTLRCSPRSGDLSVYWYQQSLDQGLQFLIQYYNGEERAKGNILERFSAQQFPDLHSELNLSSLELGDSALYFCASSPGTGVRTEAFFGQGTRLTVV.

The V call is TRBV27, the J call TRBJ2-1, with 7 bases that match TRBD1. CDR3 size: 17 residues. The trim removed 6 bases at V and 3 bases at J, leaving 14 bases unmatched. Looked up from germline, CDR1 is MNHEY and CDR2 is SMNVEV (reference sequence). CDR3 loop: CASRQRDSLDYYNEQFF. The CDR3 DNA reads TGTGCCAGCAGACAACGGGACAGCCTAGATTACTACAATGAGCAGTTCTTC.

Here the CDR3 reads CASSLNRGNTEAFF. CDR3 in DNA: TGTGCCAGCAGTCTCAACAGGGGCAACACTGAAGCTTTCTTT. V and J are TRBV7-2 and TRBJ1-1; 7 bases align to TRBD1. The germline V gene encodes CDR1 SGHTA and CDR2 FQGNSA. Germline trimming cut 6 bases from V and 2 bases from J; bases unmatched to any gene: 6. The CDR3 extends over 14 amino acids.

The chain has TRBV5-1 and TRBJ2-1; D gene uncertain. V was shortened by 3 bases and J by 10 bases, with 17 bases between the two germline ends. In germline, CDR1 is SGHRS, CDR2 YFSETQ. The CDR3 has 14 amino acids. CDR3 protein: CASSSSTALKEQFF. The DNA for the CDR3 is TGCGCCAGCAGCTCTAGTACAGCCCTCAAGGAGCAGTTCTTC.

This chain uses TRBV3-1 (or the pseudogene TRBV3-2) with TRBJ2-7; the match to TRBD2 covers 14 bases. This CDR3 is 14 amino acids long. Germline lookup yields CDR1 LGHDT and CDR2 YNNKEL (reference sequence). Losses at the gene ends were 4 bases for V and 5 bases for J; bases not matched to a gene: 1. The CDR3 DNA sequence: TGTGCCAGCAGCCCGGGACTAGCGGGGGACGAGCAGTACTTC. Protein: CASSPGLAGDEQYF.

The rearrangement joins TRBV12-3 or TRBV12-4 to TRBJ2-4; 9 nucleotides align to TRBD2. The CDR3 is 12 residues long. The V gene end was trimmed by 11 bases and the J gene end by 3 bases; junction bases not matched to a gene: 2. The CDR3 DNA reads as TGTGCCTGCGGGGGGGACAAAAACATTCAGTACTTC. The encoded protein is CACGGDKNIQYF.

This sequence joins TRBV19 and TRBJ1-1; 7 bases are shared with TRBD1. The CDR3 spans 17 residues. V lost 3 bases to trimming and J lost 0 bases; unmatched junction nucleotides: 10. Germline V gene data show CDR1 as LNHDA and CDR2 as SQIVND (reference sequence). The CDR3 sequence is CASSISAGGRMNTEAFF. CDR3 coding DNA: TGTGCCAGTAGTATTTCGGCAGGGGGTCGAATGAACACTGAAGCTTTCTTT.

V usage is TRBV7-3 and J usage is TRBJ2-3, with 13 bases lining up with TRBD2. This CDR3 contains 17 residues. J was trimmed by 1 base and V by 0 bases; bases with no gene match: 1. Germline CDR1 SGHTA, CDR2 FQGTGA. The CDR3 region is CASSLTGLAGGTDTQYF. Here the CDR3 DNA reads TGTGCCAGCAGCTTAACCGGACTAGCGGGGGGCACAGATACGCAGTATTTT.

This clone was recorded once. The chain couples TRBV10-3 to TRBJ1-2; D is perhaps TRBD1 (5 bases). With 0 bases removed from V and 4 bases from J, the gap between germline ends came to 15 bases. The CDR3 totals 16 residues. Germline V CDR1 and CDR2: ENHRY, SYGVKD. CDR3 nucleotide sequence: TGTGCCATCAGTGAGTCGATAGTTTCCGGGGCCTATGGCTACACCTTC. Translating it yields CAISESIVSGAYGYTF.

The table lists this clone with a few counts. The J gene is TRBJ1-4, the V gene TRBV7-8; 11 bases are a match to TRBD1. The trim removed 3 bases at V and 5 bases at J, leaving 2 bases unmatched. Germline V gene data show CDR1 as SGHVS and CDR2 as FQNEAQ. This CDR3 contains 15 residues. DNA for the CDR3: TGTGCCAGCAGCTTTGGGGACAGGGGGAATGAAAAACTGTTTTTT. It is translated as CASSFGDRGNEKLFF.

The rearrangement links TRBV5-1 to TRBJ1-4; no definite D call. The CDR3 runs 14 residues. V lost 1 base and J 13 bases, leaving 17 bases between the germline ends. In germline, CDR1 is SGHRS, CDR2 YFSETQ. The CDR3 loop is CASSLFGPISGLFF. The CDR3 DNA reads TGCGCCAGCAGCTTGTTTGGGCCTATTAGCGGACTGTTTTTT.

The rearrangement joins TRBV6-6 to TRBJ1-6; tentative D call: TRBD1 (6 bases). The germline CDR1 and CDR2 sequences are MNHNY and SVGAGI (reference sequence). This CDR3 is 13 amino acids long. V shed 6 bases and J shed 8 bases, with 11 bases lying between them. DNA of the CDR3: TGTGCCAGCAGAACGCCAGGGGATTCACCCCTCCACTTT. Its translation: CASRTPGDSPLHF.

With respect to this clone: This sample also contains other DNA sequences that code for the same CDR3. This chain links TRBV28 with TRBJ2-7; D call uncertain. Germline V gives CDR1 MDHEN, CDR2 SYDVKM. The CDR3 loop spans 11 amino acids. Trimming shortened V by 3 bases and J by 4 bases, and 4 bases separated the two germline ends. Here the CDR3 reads CASSFGYEQYF. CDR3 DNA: TGTGCCAGCAGTTTTGGATACGAGCAGTACTTC.

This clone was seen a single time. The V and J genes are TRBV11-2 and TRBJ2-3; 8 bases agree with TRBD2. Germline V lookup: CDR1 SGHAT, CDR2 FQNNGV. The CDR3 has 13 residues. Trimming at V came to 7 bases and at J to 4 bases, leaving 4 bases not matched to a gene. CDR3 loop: CASTPRGADTQYF. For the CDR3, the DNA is TGTGCCAGCACCCCGCGGGGGGCAGATACGCAGTATTTT. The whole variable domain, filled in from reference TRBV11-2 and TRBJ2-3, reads EAGVAQSPRYKIIEKRQSVAFWCNPISGHATLYWYQQILGQGPKLLIQFQNNGVVDDSQLPKDRFSAERLKGVDSTLKIQPAKLEDSAVYLCASTPRGADTQYFGPGTRLTVL.

The CDR3 region is CASSSTGSSYNEQFF. CDR3 in DNA: TGTGCCAGCAGTTCTACAGGTTCTTCCTACAATGAGCAGTTCTTC. The chain carries TRBV28 and TRBJ2-1; the D gene is possibly TRBD1 (5 bases). This CDR3 is 15 amino acids long. Per the germline V gene, CDR1 is MDHEN and CDR2 is SYDVKM. V lost 4 bases to trimming and J lost 1 base, with 11 bases between them.

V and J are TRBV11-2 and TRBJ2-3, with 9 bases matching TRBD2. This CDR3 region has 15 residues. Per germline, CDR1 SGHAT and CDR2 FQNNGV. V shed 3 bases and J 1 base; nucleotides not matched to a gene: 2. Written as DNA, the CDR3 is TGTGCCAGCAGCTTGGAGCGGGGGGGCACAGATACGCAGTATTTT. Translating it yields CASSLERGGTDTQYF.

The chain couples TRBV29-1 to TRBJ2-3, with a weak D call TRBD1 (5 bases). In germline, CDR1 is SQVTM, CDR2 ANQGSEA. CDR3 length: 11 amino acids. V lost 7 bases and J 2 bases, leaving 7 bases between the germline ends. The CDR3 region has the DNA TGCAGCGGCGGACACACAGATACGCAGTATTTT. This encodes CSGGHTDTQYF.

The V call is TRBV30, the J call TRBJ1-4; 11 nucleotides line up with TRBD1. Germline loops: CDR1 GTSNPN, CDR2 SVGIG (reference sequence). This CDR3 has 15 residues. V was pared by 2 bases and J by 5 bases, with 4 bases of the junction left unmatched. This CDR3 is CAWSFGTGGNEKLFF. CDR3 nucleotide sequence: TGTGCCTGGAGTTTCGGGACAGGGGGAAATGAAAAACTGTTTTTT.

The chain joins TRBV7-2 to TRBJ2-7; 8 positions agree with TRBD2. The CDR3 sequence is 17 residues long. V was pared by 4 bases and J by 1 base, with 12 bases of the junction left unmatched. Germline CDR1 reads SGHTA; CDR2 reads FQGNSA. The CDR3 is CASSSTFRGGRSYEQYF. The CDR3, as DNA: TGTGCCAGCAGCTCCACCTTCCGGGGGGGCAGGTCCTACGAGCAGTACTTC.

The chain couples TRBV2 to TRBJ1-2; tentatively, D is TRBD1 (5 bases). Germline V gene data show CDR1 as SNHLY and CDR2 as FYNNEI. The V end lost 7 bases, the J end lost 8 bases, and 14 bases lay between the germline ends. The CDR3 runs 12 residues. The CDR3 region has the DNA TGTGCCAGCAATGACCAGGGTCTGGGCTACACCTTC. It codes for CASNDQGLGYTF. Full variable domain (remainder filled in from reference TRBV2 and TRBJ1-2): EPEVTQTPSHQVTQMGQEVILRCVPISNHLYFYWYRQILGQKVEFLVSFYNNEISEKSEIFDDQFSVERPDGSNFTLKIRSTKLEDSAMYFCASNDQGLGYTFGSGTRLTVV.

Written as DNA, the CDR3 is TGTGCCAGCAGCCCGGACAGCTATGGCTACACCTTC. Translated: CASSPDSYGYTF. The gene calls are TRBV7-9 and TRBJ1-2; weak D call: TRBD1 (6 bases). The CDR3 covers 12 residues. CDR1 is SEHNR, CDR2 FQNEAQ, per germline (reference sequence). The ends were cut back, 5 bases at V and 4 bases at J, with 8 bases in the middle.

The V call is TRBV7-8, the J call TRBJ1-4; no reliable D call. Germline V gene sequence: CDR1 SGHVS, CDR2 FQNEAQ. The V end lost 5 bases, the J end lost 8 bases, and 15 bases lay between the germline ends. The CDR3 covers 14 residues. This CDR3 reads CASSLSWREEKLFF. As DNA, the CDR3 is TGTGCCAGCAGCCTATCCTGGAGGGAAGAAAAACTGTTTTTT. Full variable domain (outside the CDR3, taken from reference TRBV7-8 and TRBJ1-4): GAGVSQSPRYKVAKRGQDVALRCDPISGHVSLFWYQQALGQGPEFLTYFQNEAQLDKSGLPSDRFFAERPEGSVSTLKIQRTQQEDSAVYLCASSLSWREEKLFFGSGTQLSVL.